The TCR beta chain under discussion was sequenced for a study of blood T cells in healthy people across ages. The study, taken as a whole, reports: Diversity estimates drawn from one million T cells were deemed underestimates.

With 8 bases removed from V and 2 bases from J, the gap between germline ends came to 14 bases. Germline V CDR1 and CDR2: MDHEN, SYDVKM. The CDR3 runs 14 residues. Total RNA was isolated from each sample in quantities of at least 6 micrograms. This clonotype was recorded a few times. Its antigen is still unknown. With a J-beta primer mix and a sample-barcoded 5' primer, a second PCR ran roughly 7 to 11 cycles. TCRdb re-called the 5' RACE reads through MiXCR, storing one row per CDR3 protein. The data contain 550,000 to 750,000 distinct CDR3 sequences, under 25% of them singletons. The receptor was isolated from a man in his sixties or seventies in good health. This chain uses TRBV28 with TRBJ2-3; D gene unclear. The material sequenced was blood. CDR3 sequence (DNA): TGTGCCAGCTCTAGTTCACCCCTCACAGATACGCAGTATTTT. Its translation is CASSSSPLTDTQYF.